This T cell receptor (beta chain) was recovered during a study of blood T cells in healthy people across ages. The CDR3 totals 14 residues. V was shortened by 5 bases and J by 9 bases, with 14 bases between the two germline ends. The study drew donors from healthy Caucasian individuals in Russia aged roughly 6 to 90. Investigators took roughly 9.5 milliliters of peripheral blood from every donor. A J-beta primer mix and a sample-barcoded 5' primer were used in a second PCR of roughly 7 to 12 cycles. TCRdb re-analysed the 5' RACE reads in MiXCR, keeping a single row per CDR3 protein. The table lists over 1,500,000 distinct CDR3 sequences, more than 35% of them singletons. This clonotype turned up a few times. The antigen remains unidentified. General study results and limits: It was found that TCR beta diversity correlated strongly with the percentage of naive T cells. PBMCs were not sorted, which prevented a conclusive comparison of naive versus antigen-experienced cells.

This TCR was recovered from a human donor in good health. Material: blood. The chain joins TRBV12-3 or TRBV12-4 to TRBJ1-6, with D possibly matching TRBD1 (6 bases). Here the CDR3 reads CASSVQGRPSPLHF. CDR3 DNA sequence: TGTGCCAGCAGTGTACAGGGACGTCCTTCACCCCTCCACTTT.